The TCR beta chain described here comes from a study of read filtering for tumor transcriptome and immune sequencing. This clonotype was recorded at least ten times. The V and J ends lost 2 bases and 4 bases respectively, with 3 bases between them. Germline CDR1 and CDR2: ENHRY and SYGVKD. The CDR3 is made up of 12 amino acids. The library was built from 400 to 500 ng RNA with molecular barcoded adaptors for alpha/delta and beta/gamma chains. Each CDR3 protein is one row after TCRdb ran MiXCR on the reads. The sample lists roughly 49,000 distinct CDR3 sequences; 20% were seen once. Sample: a population of CD138-negative cells sorted from bone marrow. The chain combines TRBV10-3 with TRBJ2-1; D not resolved. This sequence was found in a donor aged 40 or over with multiple myeloma. CDR3 DNA: TGTGCCATCAGTGAGGGGTACAATGAGCAGTTCTTC. The encoded protein is CAISEGYNEQFF.